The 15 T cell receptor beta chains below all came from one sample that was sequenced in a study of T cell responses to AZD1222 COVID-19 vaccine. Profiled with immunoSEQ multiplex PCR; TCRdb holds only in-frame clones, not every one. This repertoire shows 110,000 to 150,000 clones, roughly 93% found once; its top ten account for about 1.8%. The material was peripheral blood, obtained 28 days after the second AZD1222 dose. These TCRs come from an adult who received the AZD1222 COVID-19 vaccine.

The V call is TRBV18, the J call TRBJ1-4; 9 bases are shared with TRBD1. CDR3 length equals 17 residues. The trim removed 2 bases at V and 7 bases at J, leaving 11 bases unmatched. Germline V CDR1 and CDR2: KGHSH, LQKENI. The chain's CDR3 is CASSPGAGTGISEKLFF. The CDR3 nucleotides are TGTGCCAGCTCACCAGGGGCCGGGACAGGGATTTCTGAAAAACTGTTTTTT.

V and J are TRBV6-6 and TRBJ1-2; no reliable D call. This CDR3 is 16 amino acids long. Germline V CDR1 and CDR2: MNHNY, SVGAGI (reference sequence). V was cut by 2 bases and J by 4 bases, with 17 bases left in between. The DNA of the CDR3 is TGTGCCAGCAGTTACCCACAGATTGACGGTGGCTATGGCTACACCTTC. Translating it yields CASSYPQIDGGYGYTF.

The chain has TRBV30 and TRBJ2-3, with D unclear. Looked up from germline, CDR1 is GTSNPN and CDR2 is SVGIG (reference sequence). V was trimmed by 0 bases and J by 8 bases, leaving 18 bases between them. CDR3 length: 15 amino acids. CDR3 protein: CAWSVTHVTVVTQYF. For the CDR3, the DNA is TGTGCCTGGAGTGTAACCCACGTAACCGTAGTTACGCAGTATTTT.

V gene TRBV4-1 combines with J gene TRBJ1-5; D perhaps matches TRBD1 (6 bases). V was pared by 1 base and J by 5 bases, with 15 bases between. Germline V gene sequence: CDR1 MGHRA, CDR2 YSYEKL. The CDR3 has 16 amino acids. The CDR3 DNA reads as TGCGCCAGCAGCCAAGTCGAGAGGACAGCCCATCAGCCCCAGCATTTT. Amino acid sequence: CASSQVERTAHQPQHF.

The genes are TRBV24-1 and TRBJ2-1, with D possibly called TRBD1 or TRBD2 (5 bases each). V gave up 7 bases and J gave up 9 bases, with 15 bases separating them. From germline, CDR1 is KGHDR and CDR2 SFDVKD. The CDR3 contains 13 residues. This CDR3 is CATSRGGGGEQFF. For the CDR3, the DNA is TGTGCCACCAGCCGGGGTGGGGGTGGTGAGCAGTTCTTC.

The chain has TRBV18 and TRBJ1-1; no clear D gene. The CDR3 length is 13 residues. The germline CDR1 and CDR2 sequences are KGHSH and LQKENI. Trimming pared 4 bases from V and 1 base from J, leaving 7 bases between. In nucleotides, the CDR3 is TGTGCCAGCTCACTTCAGGCGAACACTGAAGCTTTCTTT. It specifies CASSLQANTEAFF.

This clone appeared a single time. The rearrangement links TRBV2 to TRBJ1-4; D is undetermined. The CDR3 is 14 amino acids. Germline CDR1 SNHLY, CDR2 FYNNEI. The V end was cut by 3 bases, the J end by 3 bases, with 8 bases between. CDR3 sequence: CASSDRVANEKLFF. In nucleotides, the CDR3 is TGTGCCAGCAGTGATAGGGTGGCTAATGAAAAACTGTTTTTT.

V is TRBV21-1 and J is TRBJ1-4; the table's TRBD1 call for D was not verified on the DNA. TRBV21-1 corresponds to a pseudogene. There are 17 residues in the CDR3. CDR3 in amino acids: CARIPGQADSTNEKLFF. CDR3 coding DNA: TGTGCCAGAATACCGGGACAGGCCGATTCAACTAATGAAAAACTGTTTTTT.

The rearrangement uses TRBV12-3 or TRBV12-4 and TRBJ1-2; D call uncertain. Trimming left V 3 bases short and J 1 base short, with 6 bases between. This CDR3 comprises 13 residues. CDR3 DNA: TGTGCCAGCAGTTTGACCCTTAACTATGGCTACACCTTC. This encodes CASSLTLNYGYTF.

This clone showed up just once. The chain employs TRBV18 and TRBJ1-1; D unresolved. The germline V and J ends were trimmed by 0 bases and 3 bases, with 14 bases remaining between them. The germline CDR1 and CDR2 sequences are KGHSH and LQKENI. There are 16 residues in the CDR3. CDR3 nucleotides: TGTGCCAGCTCACCACCGTCGTTGGGTCTGGACACTGAAGCTTTCTTT. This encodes CASSPPSLGLDTEAFF.

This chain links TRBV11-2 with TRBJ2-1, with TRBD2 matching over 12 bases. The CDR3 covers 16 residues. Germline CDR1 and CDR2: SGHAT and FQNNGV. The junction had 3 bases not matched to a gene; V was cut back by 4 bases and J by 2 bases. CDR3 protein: CASSSRTSGAYNEQFF. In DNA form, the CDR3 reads TGTGCCAGCAGCTCCCGGACTAGCGGGGCCTACAATGAGCAGTTCTTC.

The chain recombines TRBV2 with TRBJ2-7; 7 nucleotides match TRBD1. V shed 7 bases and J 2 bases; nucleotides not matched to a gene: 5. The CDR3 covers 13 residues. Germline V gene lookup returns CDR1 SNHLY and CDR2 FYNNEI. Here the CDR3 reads CASMKTGPYEQYF. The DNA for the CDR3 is TGTGCCAGCATGAAGACAGGGCCCTACGAGCAGTACTTC.

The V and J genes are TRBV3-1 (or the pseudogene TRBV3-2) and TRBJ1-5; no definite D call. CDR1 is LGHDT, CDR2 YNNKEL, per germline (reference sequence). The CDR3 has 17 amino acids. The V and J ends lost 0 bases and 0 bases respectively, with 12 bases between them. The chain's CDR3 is CASSQESMPYSNQPQHF. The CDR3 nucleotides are TGTGCCAGCAGCCAAGAAAGCATGCCGTATAGCAATCAGCCCCAGCATTTT.

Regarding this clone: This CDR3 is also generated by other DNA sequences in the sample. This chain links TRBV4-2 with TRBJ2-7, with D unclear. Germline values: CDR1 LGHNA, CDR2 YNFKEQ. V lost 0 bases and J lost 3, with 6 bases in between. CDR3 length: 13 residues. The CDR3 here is CASSQDKGYEQYF. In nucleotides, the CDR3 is TGTGCCAGCAGCCAAGACAAGGGCTACGAGCAGTACTTC.

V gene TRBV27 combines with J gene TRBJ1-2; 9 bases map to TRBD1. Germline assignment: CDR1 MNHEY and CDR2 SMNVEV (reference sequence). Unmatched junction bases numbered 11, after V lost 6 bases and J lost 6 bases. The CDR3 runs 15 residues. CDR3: CASSQAGTGMDGYTF. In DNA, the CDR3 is TGTGCCAGCAGCCAGGCCGGGACAGGGATGGATGGCTACACCTTC.